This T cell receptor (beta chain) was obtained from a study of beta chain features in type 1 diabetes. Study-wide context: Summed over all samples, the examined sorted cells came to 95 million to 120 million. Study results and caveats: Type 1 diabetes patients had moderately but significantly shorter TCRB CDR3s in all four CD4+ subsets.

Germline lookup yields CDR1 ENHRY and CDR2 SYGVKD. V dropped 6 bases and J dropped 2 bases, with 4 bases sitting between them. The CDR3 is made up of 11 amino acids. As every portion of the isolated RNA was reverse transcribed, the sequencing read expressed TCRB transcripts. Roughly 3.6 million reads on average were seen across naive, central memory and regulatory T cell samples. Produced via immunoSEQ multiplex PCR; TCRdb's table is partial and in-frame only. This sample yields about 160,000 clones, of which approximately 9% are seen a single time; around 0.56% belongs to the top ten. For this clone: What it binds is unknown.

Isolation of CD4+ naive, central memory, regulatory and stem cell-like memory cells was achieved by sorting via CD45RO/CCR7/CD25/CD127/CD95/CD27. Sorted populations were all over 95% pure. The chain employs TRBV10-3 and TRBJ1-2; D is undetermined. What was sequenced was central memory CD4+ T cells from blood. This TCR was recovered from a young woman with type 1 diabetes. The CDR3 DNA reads TGTGCCATCAGCCCAAACTATGGCTACACCTTC. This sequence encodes CAISPNYGYTF.